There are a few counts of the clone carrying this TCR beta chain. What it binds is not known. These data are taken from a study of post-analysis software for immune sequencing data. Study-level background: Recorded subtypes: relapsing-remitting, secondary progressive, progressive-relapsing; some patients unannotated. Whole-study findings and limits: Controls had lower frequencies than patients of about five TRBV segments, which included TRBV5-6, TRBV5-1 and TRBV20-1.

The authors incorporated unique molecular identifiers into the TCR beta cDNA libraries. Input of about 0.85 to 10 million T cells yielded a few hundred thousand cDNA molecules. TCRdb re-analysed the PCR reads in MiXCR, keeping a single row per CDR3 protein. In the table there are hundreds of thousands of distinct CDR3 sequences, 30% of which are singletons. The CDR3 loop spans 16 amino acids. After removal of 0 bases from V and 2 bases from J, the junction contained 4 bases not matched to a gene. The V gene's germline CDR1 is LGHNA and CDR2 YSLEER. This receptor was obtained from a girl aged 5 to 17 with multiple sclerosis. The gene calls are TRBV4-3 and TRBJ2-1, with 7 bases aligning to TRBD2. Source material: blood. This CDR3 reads CASSQERAGAYNEQFF. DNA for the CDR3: TGCGCCAGCAGCCAAGAACGGGCGGGGGCCTACAATGAGCAGTTCTTC.